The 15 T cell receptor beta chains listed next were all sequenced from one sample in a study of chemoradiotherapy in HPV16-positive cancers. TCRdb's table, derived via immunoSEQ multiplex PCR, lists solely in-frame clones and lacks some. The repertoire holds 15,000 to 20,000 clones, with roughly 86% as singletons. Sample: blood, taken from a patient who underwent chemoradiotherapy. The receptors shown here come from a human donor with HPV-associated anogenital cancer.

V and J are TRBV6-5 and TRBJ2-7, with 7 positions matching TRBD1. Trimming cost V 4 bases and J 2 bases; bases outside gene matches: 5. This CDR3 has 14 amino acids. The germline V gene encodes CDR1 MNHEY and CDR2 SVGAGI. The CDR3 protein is CASSLTGRPYEQYF. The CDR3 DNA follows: TGTGCCAGCAGTTTGACAGGGAGACCCTACGAGCAGTACTTC.

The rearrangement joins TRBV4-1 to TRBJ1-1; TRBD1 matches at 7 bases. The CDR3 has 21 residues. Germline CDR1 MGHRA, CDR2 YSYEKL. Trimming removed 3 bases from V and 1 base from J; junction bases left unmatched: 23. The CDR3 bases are TGCGCCAGCAGCCAGACAACGGCGGCTACCGAACTGACAGGGCCGAACACTGAAGCTTTCTTT. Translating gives CASSQTTAATELTGPNTEAFF.

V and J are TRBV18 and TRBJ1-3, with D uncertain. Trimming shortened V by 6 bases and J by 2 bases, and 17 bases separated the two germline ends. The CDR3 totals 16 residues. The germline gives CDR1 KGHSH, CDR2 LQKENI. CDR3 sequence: CASSARLDKTGNTIYF. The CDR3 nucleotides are TGTGCCAGCTCCGCACGGTTGGATAAAACTGGAAACACCATATATTTT.

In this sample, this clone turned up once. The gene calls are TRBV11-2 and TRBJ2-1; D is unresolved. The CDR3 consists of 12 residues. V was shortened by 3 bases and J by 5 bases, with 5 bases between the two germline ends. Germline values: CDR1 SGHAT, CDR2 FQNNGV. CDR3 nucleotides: TGTGCCAGCAGCTTTCGTAACAATGAGCAGTTCTTC. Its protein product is CASSFRNNEQFF.

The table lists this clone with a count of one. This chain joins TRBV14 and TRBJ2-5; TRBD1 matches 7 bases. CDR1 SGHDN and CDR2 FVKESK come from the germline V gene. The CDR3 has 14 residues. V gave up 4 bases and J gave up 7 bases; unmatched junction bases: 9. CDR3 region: CASSRARPGGTQYF. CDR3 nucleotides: TGTGCCAGCAGCCGGGCAAGGCCAGGGGGGACCCAGTACTTC.

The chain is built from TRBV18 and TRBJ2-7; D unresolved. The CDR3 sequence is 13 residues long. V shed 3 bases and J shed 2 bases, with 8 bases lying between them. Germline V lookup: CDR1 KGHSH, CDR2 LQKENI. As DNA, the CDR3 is TGTGCCAGCTCACCCTCAAAGGCCTACGAGCAGTACTTC. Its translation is CASSPSKAYEQYF.

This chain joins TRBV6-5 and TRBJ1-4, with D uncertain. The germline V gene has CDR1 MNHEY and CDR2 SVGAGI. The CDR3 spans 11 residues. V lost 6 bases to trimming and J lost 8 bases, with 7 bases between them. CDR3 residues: CASRFNEKLFF. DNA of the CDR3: TGTGCCAGCAGGTTTAACGAAAAACTGTTTTTT.

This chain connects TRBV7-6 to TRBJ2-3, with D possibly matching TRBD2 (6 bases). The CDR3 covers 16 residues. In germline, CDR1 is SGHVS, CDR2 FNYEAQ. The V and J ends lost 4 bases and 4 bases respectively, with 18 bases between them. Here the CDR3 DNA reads TGTGCCAGCAGCTCAGGTTCGGCCCCGGGGGCAGATACGCAGTATTTT. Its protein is CASSSGSAPGADTQYF. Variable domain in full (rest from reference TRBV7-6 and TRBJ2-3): GAGVSQSPRYKVTKRGQDVALRCDPISGHVSLYWYRQALGQGPEFLTYFNYEAQQDKSGLPNDRFSAERPEGSISTLTIQRTEQRDSAMYRCASSSGSAPGADTQYFGPGTRLTVL.

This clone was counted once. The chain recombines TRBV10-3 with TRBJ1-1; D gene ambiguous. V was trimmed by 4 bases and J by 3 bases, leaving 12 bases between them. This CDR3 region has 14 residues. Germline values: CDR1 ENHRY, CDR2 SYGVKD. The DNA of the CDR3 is TGTGCCATCAGTGTCGGGGATCGGGACACTGAAGCTTTCTTT. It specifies CAISVGDRDTEAFF.

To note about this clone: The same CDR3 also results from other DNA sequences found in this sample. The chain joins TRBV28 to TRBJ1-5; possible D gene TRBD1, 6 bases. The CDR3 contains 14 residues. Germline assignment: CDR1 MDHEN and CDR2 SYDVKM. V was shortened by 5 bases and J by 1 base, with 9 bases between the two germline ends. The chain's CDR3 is CASSLGQSNQPQHF. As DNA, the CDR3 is TGTGCCAGCAGTCTCGGACAGAGCAATCAGCCCCAGCATTTT.

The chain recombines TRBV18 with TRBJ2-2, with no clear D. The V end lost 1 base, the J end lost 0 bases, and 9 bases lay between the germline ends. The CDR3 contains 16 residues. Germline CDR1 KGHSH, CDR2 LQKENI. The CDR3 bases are TGTGCCAGCTCACCACTGAAGGGAACGAACACCGGGGAGCTGTTTTTT. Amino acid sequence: CASSPLKGTNTGELFF.

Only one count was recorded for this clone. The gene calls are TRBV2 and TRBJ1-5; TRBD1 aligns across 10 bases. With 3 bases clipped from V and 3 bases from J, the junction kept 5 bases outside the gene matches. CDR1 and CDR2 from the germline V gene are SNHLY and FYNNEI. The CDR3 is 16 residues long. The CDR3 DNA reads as TGTGCCAGCAGTGATCCCGGGACAGGGGACAATCAGCCCCAGCATTTT. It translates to CASSDPGTGDNQPQHF.

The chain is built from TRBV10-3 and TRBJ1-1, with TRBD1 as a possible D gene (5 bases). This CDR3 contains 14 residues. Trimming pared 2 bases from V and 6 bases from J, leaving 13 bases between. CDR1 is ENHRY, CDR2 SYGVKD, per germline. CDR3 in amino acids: CAISELGGDPEAFF. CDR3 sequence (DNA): TGTGCCATCAGTGAGCTGGGGGGGGATCCTGAAGCTTTCTTT.

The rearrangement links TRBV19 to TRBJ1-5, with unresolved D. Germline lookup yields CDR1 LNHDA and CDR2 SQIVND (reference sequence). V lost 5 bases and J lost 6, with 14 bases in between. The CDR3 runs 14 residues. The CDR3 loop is CASSSREYSQPQHF. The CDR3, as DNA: TGTGCCAGTAGTTCCCGGGAGTACAGTCAGCCCCAGCATTTT.

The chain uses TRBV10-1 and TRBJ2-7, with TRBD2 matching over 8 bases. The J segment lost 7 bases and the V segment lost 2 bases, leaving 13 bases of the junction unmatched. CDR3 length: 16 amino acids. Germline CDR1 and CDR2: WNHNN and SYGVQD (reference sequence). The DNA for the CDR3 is TGCGCCAGCAGTGAGGGTGGTAGCGGGGTTTGGAGGGAGCAGTACTTC. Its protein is CASSEGGSGVWREQYF.